Presented here are 32 T cell receptor beta chains from one specimen sequenced in a study of blood T cell repertoires in COVID-19. TCRdb's table, derived via immunoSEQ multiplex PCR, lists solely in-frame clones and lacks some. The sample includes 190,000 or so clones, over 70% seen only once; the top ten take roughly 2.9%. The sequencing sample was made of peripheral blood. The receptors stem from a man aged 45 to 65 with active or convalescent COVID-19.

The rearrangement joins TRBV7-6 to TRBJ1-4, with 7 bases identical to TRBD1. This CDR3 is 13 amino acids long. Germline CDR1 SGHVS, CDR2 FNYEAQ. V lost 3 bases to trimming and J lost 10 bases; unmatched junction nucleotides: 5. The DNA for the CDR3 is TGTGCCAGCAGCTTGGGACAGACTGGAAAACTGTTTTTT. It codes for CASSLGQTGKLFF.

The chain couples TRBV27 to TRBJ1-5; D unresolved. The V end was cut by 6 bases, the J end by 2 bases, with 14 bases between. CDR3 size: 15 residues. In germline, CDR1 is MNHEY, CDR2 SMNVEV (reference sequence). The CDR3 DNA reads as TGTGCCAGCAGCACAGCTTTGGGCGGCAATCAGCCCCAGCATTTT. It is translated as CASSTALGGNQPQHF.

CDR3 in DNA: TGTGCCTGGAGCAAAACGGGGGGAGGGAAGGAAAAACTGTTTTTT. This translates into CAWSKTGGGKEKLFF. This chain links TRBV30 with TRBJ1-4, with TRBD1 as a possible D gene (5 bases). This CDR3 is built from 15 residues. The V end was cut by 3 bases, the J end by 8 bases, with 19 bases between. The germline CDR1 and CDR2 sequences are GTSNPN and SVGIG (reference sequence).

The V gene is TRBV24-1, the J gene TRBJ2-4; possible D gene TRBD2, 5 bases. V was pared by 4 bases and J by 4 bases, with 10 bases between. The CDR3 sequence is 14 residues long. Germline-derived CDR1 and CDR2 are KGHDR and SFDVKD. CDR3 amino acids: CATSDASGKNIQYF. CDR3 nucleotides: TGTGCCACCAGTGACGCTTCGGGAAAAAACATTCAGTACTTC.

The J gene is TRBJ2-4, the V gene TRBV28; TRBD1 aligns across 9 bases. Germline-derived CDR1 and CDR2 are MDHEN and SYDVKM. V shed 6 bases, J shed 3 bases, and the junction held 6 bases outside the gene matches. The CDR3 sequence is 15 residues long. CDR3 protein: CASSNRGQGKNIQYF. In DNA form, the CDR3 reads TGTGCCAGCAGCAACAGGGGGCAAGGCAAAAACATTCAGTACTTC.

The chain couples TRBV7-2 to TRBJ2-5, with D maybe TRBD1 (6 bases). V lost 0 bases, J lost 3 bases, and 8 bases lay in between. Germline loops: CDR1 SGHTA, CDR2 FQGNSA. This CDR3 spans 14 amino acids. The CDR3 loop is CASSLANREETQYF. The DNA for the CDR3 is TGTGCCAGCAGCTTAGCGAACAGGGAAGAGACCCAGTACTTC.

The chain couples TRBV18 to TRBJ1-1; D not certain. This CDR3 has 13 amino acids. V dropped 3 bases and J dropped 3 bases, with 8 bases sitting between them. The V gene's germline CDR1 is KGHSH and CDR2 LQKENI. The CDR3 region is CASSPLEHTEAFF. For the CDR3, the DNA is TGTGCCAGCTCACCCCTCGAGCACACTGAAGCTTTCTTT.

This rearrangement joins TRBV3-1 (or the pseudogene TRBV3-2) to TRBJ2-7; D ambiguous. Germline CDR1 is LGHDT and CDR2 is YNNKEL (reference sequence). There are 15 residues in the CDR3. Trimming removed 1 base from V and 0 bases from J, with 10 bases in between. CDR3 amino acids: CASSQGLVSSYEQYF. In DNA form, the CDR3 reads TGTGCCAGCAGCCAAGGACTGGTGAGCTCCTACGAGCAGTACTTC.

The rearrangement joins TRBV14 to TRBJ1-1; TRBD1 matches at 8 bases. The CDR3 runs 14 residues. V lost 2 bases and J lost 11; bases outside the gene matches: 10. CDR1 and CDR2 (germline): SGHDN, FVKESK. As DNA, the CDR3 is TGTGCCAGCAGCCAAAGTTGGGACAGGTCCCGCGCTTTCTTT. It yields the protein CASSQSWDRSRAFF.

This clone was counted once. This rearrangement joins TRBV30 to TRBJ1-6; 8 bases match TRBD1. Germline CDR1 reads GTSNPN; CDR2 reads SVGIG (reference sequence). V shed 3 bases, J shed 7 bases, and the junction held 5 bases outside the gene matches. This CDR3 region has 14 residues. The CDR3 nucleotides read TGTGCCTGGAGCCAAGGGACAGGCAATTCACCCCTCCACTTT. Its protein is CAWSQGTGNSPLHF.

The chain is built from TRBV9 and TRBJ1-2; a weak D match, TRBD1 (5 bases). Looked up from germline, CDR1 is SGDLS and CDR2 is YYNGEE. Trimming removed 7 bases at V and 2 bases at J, with 15 bases between. The CDR3 loop spans 14 amino acids. The chain's CDR3 is CASGDSGANYGYTF. The CDR3 DNA reads as TGTGCCAGCGGAGACAGTGGGGCGAACTATGGCTACACCTTC.

The chain employs TRBV13 and TRBJ2-1, with TRBD2 matching 8 bases. There are 17 residues in the CDR3. V was pared by 7 bases and J by 5 bases, with 16 bases of the junction left unmatched. Germline V gives CDR1 PRHDT, CDR2 FYEKMQ (reference sequence). Here the CDR3 reads CASIHTRRTSRNNEQFF. DNA for the CDR3: TGTGCCAGCATTCATACTAGGCGGACTAGCAGAAACAATGAGCAGTTCTTC.

This clone was found a few times. J is TRBJ1-2 and V is TRBV4-1; D remains unclear. Germline CDR1 and CDR2: MGHRA and YSYEKL. The CDR3 is 13 amino acids. Trimming shortened V by 2 bases and J by 8 bases, and 12 bases separated the two germline ends. The CDR3 region is CASSQPLGPGYTF. The CDR3 region has the DNA TGCGCCAGCAGCCAACCGCTTGGGCCGGGCTACACCTTC.

The chain recombines TRBV25-1 with TRBJ2-1; D unclear. This CDR3 contains 15 residues. V lost 2 bases and J lost 5, with 13 bases in between. Germline V gene lookup returns CDR1 MGHDK and CDR2 SYGVNS. As DNA, the CDR3 is TGTGCCAGCAGTGAACAGCTAGGCGAGCACAATGAGCAGTTCTTC. Encoded protein: CASSEQLGEHNEQFF.

J is TRBJ1-1 and V is TRBV2; D gene uncertain. Per the germline V gene, CDR1 is SNHLY and CDR2 is FYNNEI. The CDR3 is 11 residues long. V lost 6 bases to trimming and J lost 1 base, with 3 bases between them. The CDR3 sequence: CASSSNTEAFF. CDR3 nucleotides: TGTGCCAGCAGCTCGAACACTGAAGCTTTCTTT.

The genes are TRBV27 and TRBJ2-1; 11 bases align to TRBD2. CDR3 length equals 15 residues. With V trimmed by 5 bases and J by 8 bases, 8 bases remained unmatched. CDR1 MNHEY and CDR2 SMNVEV come from the germline V gene (reference sequence). CDR3 amino acids: CASSPRTSGPYEQFF. CDR3 nucleotide sequence: TGTGCCAGCAGTCCCCGGACTAGCGGGCCGTATGAGCAGTTCTTC.

The chain links TRBV28 to TRBJ1-2; possibly TRBD1 for D (6 bases). Germline loops: CDR1 MDHEN, CDR2 SYDVKM. V lost 8 bases and J lost 2, with 18 bases in between. CDR3 size: 15 residues. CDR3 region: CASRRWGRSNYGYTF. In DNA, the CDR3 is TGTGCCAGCCGAAGGTGGGGGCGATCCAACTATGGCTACACCTTC.

The chain couples TRBV7-2 to TRBJ2-5; D remains ambiguous. Germline V gene data show CDR1 as SGHTA and CDR2 as FQGNSA. This CDR3 has 12 amino acids. V lost 6 bases, J lost 5 bases, and 10 bases lay in between. The CDR3 coding sequence is TGTGCCAGCAGGTCACGGTGGGAGACCCAGTACTTC. Protein sequence: CASRSRWETQYF.

V and J are TRBV30 and TRBJ1-2; tentatively, D is TRBD1 (6 bases). Germline values: CDR1 GTSNPN, CDR2 SVGIG (reference sequence). Trimming took off 0 bases at V and 8 bases at J, with 13 bases between the two ends. This CDR3 spans 13 amino acids. The CDR3 coding sequence is TGTGCCTGGAGTGTAGTGGGGGCGCCCGGCTACACCTTC. It yields the protein CAWSVVGAPGYTF. Full variable domain (rest looked up from reference TRBV30 and TRBJ1-2): SQTIHQWPATLVQPVGSPLSLECTVEGTSNPNLYWYRQAAGRGLQLLFYSVGIGQISSEVPQNLSASRPQDRQFILSSKKLLLSDSGFYLCAWSVVGAPGYTFGSGTRLTVV.

V usage is TRBV6-5 and J usage is TRBJ2-7; weak D call: TRBD2 (6 bases). Germline V gene lookup returns CDR1 MNHEY and CDR2 SVGAGI. V gave up 6 bases and J gave up 5 bases, with 14 bases separating them. This CDR3 contains 13 residues. This CDR3 reads CASRDGSWDEQYF. The CDR3 DNA reads TGTGCCAGCAGGGACGGGAGTTGGGACGAGCAGTACTTC.

The rearrangement joins TRBV9 to TRBJ2-2; D gene unclear. Germline V lookup: CDR1 SGDLS, CDR2 YYNGEE. The CDR3 has 15 residues. V lost 0 bases and J 5 bases, leaving 11 bases between the germline ends. The CDR3 is CASSVENRPTGELFF. CDR3 in DNA: TGTGCCAGCAGCGTAGAAAACAGACCGACCGGGGAGCTGTTTTTT.

This chain links TRBV7-2 with TRBJ2-6; 7 bases match TRBD1. The germline V gene encodes CDR1 SGHTA and CDR2 FQGNSA. The CDR3 is 16 residues long. V was clipped by 7 bases and J by 3 bases; unmatched bases: 9. The CDR3: CASTLLQGNGANVLTF. The CDR3 nucleotides are TGTGCCAGCACCCTCTTACAGGGGAATGGGGCCAACGTCCTGACTTTC.

This rearrangement joins TRBV7-2 to TRBJ2-3; TRBD2 aligns across 12 bases. CDR1 is SGHTA and CDR2 is FQGNSA in the germline V gene. The CDR3 extends over 17 amino acids. The ends lost 2 bases at V and 5 bases at J; junction bases unmatched: 8. The CDR3 here is CASSLSSSGGAKDTQYF. CDR3 in DNA: TGTGCCAGCAGCTTAAGCTCTAGCGGGGGGGCGAAAGATACGCAGTATTTT.

V usage is TRBV7-9 and J usage is TRBJ1-5; a weak D match, TRBD1 (5 bases). The CDR3 sequence is 19 residues long. The V gene lost 4 bases and the J gene lost 0 bases, with 22 bases spanning the gap. Germline loops: CDR1 SEHNR, CDR2 FQNEAQ (reference sequence). The DNA for the CDR3 is TGTGCCAGCAGCTCCGCGGGGGGGACGTGGGCCCTTAGCAATCAGCCCCAGCATTTT. Translated: CASSSAGGTWALSNQPQHF.

The chain combines TRBV9 with TRBJ2-5; 7 positions agree with TRBD1. Trimming at V came to 3 bases and at J to 5 bases, leaving 7 bases not matched to a gene. Per the germline V gene, CDR1 is SGDLS and CDR2 is YYNGEE. This CDR3 contains 14 residues. CDR3 sequence: CASSARGGRETQYF. The CDR3, as DNA: TGTGCCAGCAGCGCGCGAGGGGGCAGGGAGACCCAGTACTTC.

The chain has TRBV6-4 and TRBJ1-6; D is possibly TRBD1 (6 bases). CDR3 length equals 13 residues. Trimming stripped 8 bases from V and 4 bases from J, with 9 bases between. Germline CDR1 MRHNA, CDR2 SNTAGT. The CDR3 DNA follows: TGTGCCAGCCGGACAGATTATAATTCACCCCTCCACTTT. Translating it yields CASRTDYNSPLHF.

The chain employs TRBV6-5 and TRBJ2-3, with D perhaps matching TRBD1 (7 bases). With 4 bases removed from V and 5 bases from J, the gap between germline ends came to 16 bases. This CDR3 is built from 15 residues. Germline assignment: CDR1 MNHEY and CDR2 SVGAGI. The DNA for the CDR3 is TGTGCCAGCAGTTCCGTGGTCCAGGGGGGAGATACGCAGTATTTT. This gives the protein CASSSVVQGGDTQYF.

The rearrangement links TRBV6-5 to TRBJ1-2; D is unclear. Germline assignment: CDR1 MNHEY and CDR2 SVGAGI. This CDR3 has 13 amino acids. The V end lost 10 bases, the J end lost 6 bases, and 18 bases lay between the germline ends. The CDR3 DNA reads as TGTGCCATTGGGAGGACGTTCTCGGATGGCTACACCTTC. It yields the protein CAIGRTFSDGYTF.

The V gene is TRBV2, the J gene TRBJ2-7; 10 positions agree with TRBD1. J lost 3 bases, V lost 6 bases, and 5 bases had no gene match. The CDR3 loop spans 14 amino acids. Germline V gene lookup returns CDR1 SNHLY and CDR2 FYNNEI. The DNA of the CDR3 is TGTGCCAGCAGGGGGGACAGGGGCCACTACGAGCAGTACTTC. Protein product: CASRGDRGHYEQYF.

The rearrangement joins TRBV6-1 to TRBJ2-1; TRBD2 matches 7 bases. There are 17 residues in the CDR3. The V and J ends lost 3 bases and 3 bases, in that order; junction bases with no gene match: 11. Germline CDR1 and CDR2: MNHNS and SASEGT. CDR3 sequence (DNA): TGTGCCAGCAGTGATAGGGCCTGGGGCGGGAGCTACAATGAGCAGTTCTTC. Protein product: CASSDRAWGGSYNEQFF.

The chain recombines TRBV6-5 with TRBJ2-3; a possible D gene is TRBD2 (6 bases). This CDR3 is 14 amino acids long. The germline V gene has CDR1 MNHEY and CDR2 SVGAGI. Trimming removed 7 bases from V and 3 bases from J, with 14 bases in between. The CDR3 loop is CASTDYGPTDTQYF. The CDR3 DNA reads TGTGCCAGCACGGACTACGGTCCAACAGATACGCAGTATTTT.

The chain recombines TRBV5-1 with TRBJ1-5, with TRBD1 matching 7 bases. The CDR3 is 16 amino acids. Germline loops: CDR1 SGHRS, CDR2 YFSETQ. J lost 0 bases, V lost 1 base, and 4 bases had no gene match. The DNA of the CDR3 is TGCGCCAGCAGCTTGACAGGGGTAGGTAGCAATCAGCCCCAGCATTTT. This translates into CASSLTGVGSNQPQHF.